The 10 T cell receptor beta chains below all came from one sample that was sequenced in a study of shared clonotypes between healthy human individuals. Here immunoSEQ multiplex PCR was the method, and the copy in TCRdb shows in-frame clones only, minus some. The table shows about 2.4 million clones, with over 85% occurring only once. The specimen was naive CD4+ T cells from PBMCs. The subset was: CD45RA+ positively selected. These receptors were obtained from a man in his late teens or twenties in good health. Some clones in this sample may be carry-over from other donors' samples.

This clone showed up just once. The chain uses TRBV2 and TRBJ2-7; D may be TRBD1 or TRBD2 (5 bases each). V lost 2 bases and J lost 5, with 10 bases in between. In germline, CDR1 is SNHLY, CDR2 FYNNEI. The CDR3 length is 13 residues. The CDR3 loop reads CASSEWDLNEQYF. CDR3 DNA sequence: TGTGCCAGCAGTGAATGGGACCTTAACGAGCAGTACTTC.

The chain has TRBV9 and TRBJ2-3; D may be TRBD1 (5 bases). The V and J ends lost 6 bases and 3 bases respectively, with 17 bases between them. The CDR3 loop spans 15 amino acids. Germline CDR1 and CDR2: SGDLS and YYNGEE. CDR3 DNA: TGTGCCAGCATGGGGCCGGAGTTTGAGACAGATACGCAGTATTTT. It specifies CASMGPEFETDTQYF.

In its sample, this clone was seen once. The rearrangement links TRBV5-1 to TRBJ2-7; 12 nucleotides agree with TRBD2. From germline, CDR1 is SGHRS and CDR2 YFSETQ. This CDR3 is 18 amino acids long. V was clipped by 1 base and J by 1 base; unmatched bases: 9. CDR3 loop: CASSLMAGLAGASYEQYF. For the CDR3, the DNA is TGCGCCAGCAGCTTGATGGCGGGACTAGCGGGCGCATCCTACGAGCAGTACTTC. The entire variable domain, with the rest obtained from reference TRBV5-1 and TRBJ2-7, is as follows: KAGVTQTPRYLIKTRGQQVTLSCSPISGHRSVSWYQQTPGQGLQFLFEYFSETQRNKGNFPGRFSGRQFSNSRSEMNVSTLELGDSALYLCASSLMAGLAGASYEQYFGPGTRLTVT.

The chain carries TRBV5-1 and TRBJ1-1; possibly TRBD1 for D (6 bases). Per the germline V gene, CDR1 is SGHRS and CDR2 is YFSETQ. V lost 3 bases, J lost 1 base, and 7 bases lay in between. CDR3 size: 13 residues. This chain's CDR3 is CASSYRENTEAFF. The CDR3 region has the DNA TGCGCCAGCAGCTACAGGGAGAACACTGAAGCTTTCTTT.

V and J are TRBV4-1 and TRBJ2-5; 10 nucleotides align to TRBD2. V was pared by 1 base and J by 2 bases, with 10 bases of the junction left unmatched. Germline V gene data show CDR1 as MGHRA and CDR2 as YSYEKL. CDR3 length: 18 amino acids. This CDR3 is CASSQGLSRTSGQETQYF. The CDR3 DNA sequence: TGCGCCAGCAGCCAAGGACTGAGTCGGACTAGCGGTCAAGAGACCCAGTACTTC.

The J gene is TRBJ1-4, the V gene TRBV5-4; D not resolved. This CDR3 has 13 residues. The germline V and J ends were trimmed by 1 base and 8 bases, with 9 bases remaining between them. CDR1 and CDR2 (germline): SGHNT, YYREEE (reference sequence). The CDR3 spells CASSLTPGEKLFF. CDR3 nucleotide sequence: TGTGCCAGCAGCTTGACGCCGGGCGAAAAACTGTTTTTT. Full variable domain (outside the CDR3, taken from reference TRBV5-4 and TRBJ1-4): ETGVTQSPTHLIKTRGQQVTLRCSSQSGHNTVSWYQQALGQGPQFIFQYYREEENGRGNFPPRFSGLQFPNYSSELNVNALELDDSALYLCASSLTPGEKLFFGSGTQLSVL.

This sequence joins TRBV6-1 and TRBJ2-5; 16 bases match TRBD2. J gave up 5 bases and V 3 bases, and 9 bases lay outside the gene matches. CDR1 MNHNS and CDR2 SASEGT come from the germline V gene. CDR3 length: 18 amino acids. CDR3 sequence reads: CASSEVPGLAGGRETQYF. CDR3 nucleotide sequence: TGTGCCAGCAGTGAGGTCCCGGGACTAGCGGGAGGGCGCGAGACCCAGTACTTC.

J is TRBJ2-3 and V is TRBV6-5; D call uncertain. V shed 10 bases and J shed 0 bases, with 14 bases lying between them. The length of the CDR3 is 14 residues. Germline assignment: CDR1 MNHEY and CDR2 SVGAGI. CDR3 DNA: TGTGCCACCCGTTTTGAGGCTAGCACAGATACGCAGTATTTT. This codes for CATRFEASTDTQYF.

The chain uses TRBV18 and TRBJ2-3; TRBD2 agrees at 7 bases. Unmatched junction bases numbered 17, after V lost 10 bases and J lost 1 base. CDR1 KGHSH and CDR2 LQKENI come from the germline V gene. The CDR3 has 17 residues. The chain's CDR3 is CANPSRRESIGTDTQYF. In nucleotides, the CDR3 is TGTGCCAACCCTAGTCGGCGGGAGAGTATCGGCACAGATACGCAGTATTTT.

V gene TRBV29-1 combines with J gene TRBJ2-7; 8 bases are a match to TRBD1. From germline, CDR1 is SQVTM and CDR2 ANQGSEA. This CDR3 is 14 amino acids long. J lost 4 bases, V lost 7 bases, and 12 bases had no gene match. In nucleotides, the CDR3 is TGCAGCGGAGGGGCCGGGACAGGAACTTACGAGCAGTACTTC. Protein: CSGGAGTGTYEQYF.